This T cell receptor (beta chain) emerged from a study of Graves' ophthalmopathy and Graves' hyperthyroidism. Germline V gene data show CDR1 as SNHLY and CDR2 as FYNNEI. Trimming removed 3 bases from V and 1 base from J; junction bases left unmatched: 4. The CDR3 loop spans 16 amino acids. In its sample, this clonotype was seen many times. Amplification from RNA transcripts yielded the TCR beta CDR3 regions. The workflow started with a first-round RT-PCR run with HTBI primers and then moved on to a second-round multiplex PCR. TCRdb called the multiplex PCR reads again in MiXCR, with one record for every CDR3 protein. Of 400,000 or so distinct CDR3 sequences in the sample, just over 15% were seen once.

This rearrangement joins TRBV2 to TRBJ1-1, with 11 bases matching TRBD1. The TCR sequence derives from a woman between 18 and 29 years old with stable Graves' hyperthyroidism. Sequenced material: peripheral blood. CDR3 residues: CASSEDRGRPNTEAFF. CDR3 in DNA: TGTGCCAGCAGTGAGGACAGGGGGCGTCCGAACACTGAAGCTTTCTTT.